This T cell receptor beta chain stems from a study of regulatory T cells in long-lasting Graves disease. Relying on iRepertoire HTBI primers and Arm-PCR of CDR3 regions, the team built TCR beta libraries. TCRdb reprocessed the multiplex PCR reads with MiXCR, giving one entry per CDR3 protein. The sample holds some 490,000 distinct CDR3 sequences, about 12% seen once. The sample's time point: newly diagnosed GD, antithyroid drugs for less than 3 months. The TCR library was made from RNA that had been extracted from PBMCs in TRIzol. The peripheral blood volume drawn was 8 to 9.5 milliliters, and it was collected into EDTA tubes. The germline V gene has CDR1 SNHLY and CDR2 FYNNEI. This CDR3 region has 16 residues. This clonotype appeared many times. These same records also appear under a second study, on T cells in Graves' hyperthyroidism and ophthalmopathy. From that second work: Most clonotypes expanded in the thyroid (above 0.001) were also present in blood.

Sequenced material: peripheral blood mononuclear cells (PBMCs), taken at new diagnosis, from a patient treated with antithyroid drugs. The chain employs TRBV2 and TRBJ2-3; 7 bases align to TRBD1. The DNA end lines up better with TRBJ2-7; the J call may be wrong. The sequence came from a young woman with Graves disease. The CDR3 sequence: CASSALDRASGYEQYF. As DNA, the CDR3 is TGTGCCAGCAGTGCCCTCGACAGGGCATCGGGCTACGAGCAGTACTTC.